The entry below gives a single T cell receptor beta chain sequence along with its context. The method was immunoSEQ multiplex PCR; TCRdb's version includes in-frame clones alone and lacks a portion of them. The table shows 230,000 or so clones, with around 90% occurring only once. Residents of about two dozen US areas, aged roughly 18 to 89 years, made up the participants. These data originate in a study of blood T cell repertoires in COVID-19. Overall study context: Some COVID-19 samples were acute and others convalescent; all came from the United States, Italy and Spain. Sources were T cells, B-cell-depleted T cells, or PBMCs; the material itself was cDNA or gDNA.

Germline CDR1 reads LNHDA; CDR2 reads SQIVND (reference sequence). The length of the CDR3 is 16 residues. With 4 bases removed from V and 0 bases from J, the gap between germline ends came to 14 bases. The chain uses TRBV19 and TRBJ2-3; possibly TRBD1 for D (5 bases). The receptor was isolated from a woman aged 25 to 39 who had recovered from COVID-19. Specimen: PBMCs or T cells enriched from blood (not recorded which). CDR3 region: CASSRLDRTSTDTQYF. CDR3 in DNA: TGTGCCAGTAGTAGGCTCGACAGAACTAGCACAGATACGCAGTATTTT. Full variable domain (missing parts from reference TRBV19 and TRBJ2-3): DGGITQSPKYLFRKEGQNVTLSCEQNLNHDAMYWYRQDPGQGLRLIYYSQIVNDFQKGDIAEGYSVSREKKESFPLTVTSAQKNPTAFYLCASSRLDRTSTDTQYFGPGTRLTVL.